Following are 15 T cell receptor beta chains from one sample sequenced in a study of neurological immune-mediated disorders. TCRdb itself ran the 5' RACE reads through MiXCR, one entry per CDR3 protein. The sample yields tens of thousands of distinct CDR3 sequences, roughly 3.9% seen once. Source material: PBMCs. These receptors all come from a man aged 30 to 39 with multiple sclerosis.

This clonotype was observed a handful of times. Since a much larger clone is just one base distant, this may be a read error. The chain recombines TRBV20-1 with TRBJ1-3; D unclear. The CDR3 is 11 amino acids. Germline CDR1 and CDR2: DFQATT and SNEGSKA (reference sequence). Between the trimmed V and J ends, which lost 2 bases and 4 bases, there was a span of 3 bases. For the CDR3, the DNA is TGCAGTGCTAGAACAGGAAACACCATATATTTT. Residues: CSARTGNTIYF.

Many counts were recorded for this clonotype. The CDR3 nucleotides are TGCAGTGCTAGGGACAGCGGAGCCAAAAACATTCAGTACTTC. Encoded protein: CSARDSGAKNIQYF. The rearrangement links TRBV20-1 to TRBJ2-4, with D perhaps TRBD1 (6 bases). The CDR3 totals 14 residues. Germline CDR1 is DFQATT and CDR2 is SNEGSKA (reference sequence). The V gene lost 3 bases and the J gene lost 0 bases, with 9 bases spanning the gap.

In this sample, this clonotype turned up many times. This rearrangement joins TRBV5-1 to TRBJ2-5; 14 nucleotides match TRBD2. The CDR3 sequence is 16 residues long. Germline-derived CDR1 and CDR2 are SGHRS and YFSETQ. With V trimmed by 2 bases and J by 1 base, 1 base remained unmatched. The CDR3 spells CASSFGTSGSQETQYF. Here the CDR3 DNA reads TGCGCCAGCAGCTTCGGGACTAGCGGGAGCCAAGAGACCCAGTACTTC.

V gene TRBV7-2 combines with J gene TRBJ2-7; the D gene is possibly TRBD2 (7 bases). V dropped 5 bases and J dropped 7 bases, with 21 bases sitting between them. This CDR3 contains 15 residues. The V gene's germline CDR1 is SGHTA and CDR2 FQGNSA. For the CDR3, the DNA is TGTGCCAGCAGCCCCCTACCCGCGGGGGCGGGGGAGCAGTACTTC. Translation gives CASSPLPAGAGEQYF.

Remarks on this clonotype: With a much larger clone just one base away, this may be a read error. V usage is TRBV7-9 and J usage is TRBJ1-1; D not resolved. Germline loops: CDR1 SEHNR, CDR2 FQNEAQ (reference sequence). The CDR3 is made up of 8 amino acids. CDR3 coding DNA: TGTGTCACTTCTAGTGGTTTCTTT. Its protein is CVTSSGFF.

This clonotype appeared many times. V and J are TRBV4-1 and TRBJ2-7, with TRBD1 identical over 10 bases. The length of the CDR3 is 16 residues. The V gene end was trimmed by 5 bases and the J gene end by 2 bases; junction bases not matched to a gene: 9. Germline CDR1 and CDR2: MGHRA and YSYEKL. This chain's CDR3 is CASSLLGTGVPYEQYF. CDR3 sequence (DNA): TGCGCCAGCAGCTTACTTGGGACAGGGGTCCCCTACGAGCAGTACTTC.

This clonotype turned up a few times. The CDR3 here is CSAVGQGFQETQYF. DNA for the CDR3: TGCAGTGCTGTAGGACAGGGGTTTCAGGAGACCCAGTACTTC. The chain employs TRBV20-1 and TRBJ2-5, with 9 bases aligning to TRBD1. The CDR3 runs 14 residues. Trimming cost V 5 bases and J 5 bases; bases outside gene matches: 9. CDR1 and CDR2 (germline): DFQATT, SNEGSKA (reference sequence).

This clonotype was counted ten times or more. The gene calls are TRBV20-1 and TRBJ1-6; D unclear. CDR3 length equals 13 residues. Trimming removed 2 bases from V and 9 bases from J, with 11 bases in between. The germline CDR1 and CDR2 sequences are DFQATT and SNEGSKA (reference sequence). The CDR3: CSARLGFGSPLHF. The CDR3 DNA sequence: TGCAGTGCTAGATTGGGATTTGGTTCACCCCTCCACTTT.

At least ten counts were recorded for this clonotype. This chain joins TRBV7-2 and TRBJ1-2, with 9 positions matching TRBD1. Unmatched junction bases numbered 6, after V lost 3 bases and J lost 4 bases. This CDR3 has 15 amino acids. Germline V lookup: CDR1 SGHTA, CDR2 FQGNSA. The CDR3 protein is CASSFEGQGGYGYTF. The CDR3 bases are TGTGCCAGCAGCTTTGAGGGACAGGGCGGCTATGGCTACACCTTC.

This clonotype turned up a few times. The genes are TRBV9 and TRBJ2-7; D is undetermined. The CDR3 contains 13 residues. V gave up 0 bases and J gave up 2 bases, with 6 bases separating them. Per the germline V gene, CDR1 is SGDLS and CDR2 is YYNGEE. This chain's CDR3 is CASSVGQPYEQYF. Written as DNA, the CDR3 is TGTGCCAGCAGCGTAGGGCAGCCCTACGAGCAGTACTTC.

The table lists this clonotype with many counts. The chain employs TRBV7-6 and TRBJ2-5, with a weak D call TRBD1 (7 bases). The CDR3 consists of 15 residues. V lost 4 bases to trimming and J lost 1 base, with 13 bases between them. CDR1 is SGHVS, CDR2 FNYEAQ, per germline. CDR3 DNA sequence: TGTGCCAGCAGCTGGGGTCAGGGGGGCCAAGAGACCCAGTACTTC. This translates into CASSWGQGGQETQYF.

This clonotype was seen repeatedly, ten times or more. The chain combines TRBV5-1 with TRBJ2-3; D gene uncertain. V lost 1 base and J 6 bases, leaving 12 bases between the germline ends. In germline, CDR1 is SGHRS, CDR2 YFSETQ. This CDR3 has 14 residues. CDR3 coding DNA: TGCGCCAGCAGCTTGATTAGCATCGGGGATACGCAGTATTTT. This translates into CASSLISIGDTQYF.

The sample holds many counts of this clonotype. The J gene is TRBJ2-3, the V gene TRBV4-3; D not certain. The V end lost 1 base, the J end lost 5 bases, and 10 bases lay between the germline ends. The V gene's germline CDR1 is LGHNA and CDR2 YSLEER. The CDR3 runs 14 residues. The DNA for the CDR3 is TGCGCCAGCAGCCAAGGGACGACACGAGATACGCAGTATTTT. Translating it yields CASSQGTTRDTQYF.

The V and J genes are TRBV20-1 and TRBJ1-2; unclear D gene. V shed 7 bases and J shed 5 bases, with 14 bases lying between them. CDR1 is DFQATT and CDR2 is SNEGSKA in the germline V gene (reference sequence). The CDR3 has 12 residues. The CDR3 sequence is CSGRVKGYGYTF. The CDR3 DNA reads TGCAGTGGGAGGGTAAAAGGGTATGGCTACACCTTC.

This clonotype was seen many times. The chain joins TRBV7-2 to TRBJ2-3; D uncertain. The CDR3 runs 14 residues. V was pared by 4 bases and J by 0 bases, with 8 bases between. Germline V CDR1 and CDR2: SGHTA, FQGNSA. The CDR3 protein is CASSSGRSTDTQYF. The CDR3 nucleotides read TGTGCCAGCAGCTCCGGCAGGAGCACAGATACGCAGTATTTT.